This T cell receptor beta chain was found in a study of blood T cell repertoires in COVID-19. About the research overall: PBMCs, B-cell-depleted T cells, or T cells were the source of the cDNA or gDNA that made up the material.

The CDR3 loop spans 15 amino acids. Germline CDR1 and CDR2: SGDLS and YYNGEE. V was shortened by 4 bases and J by 3 bases, with 17 bases between the two germline ends. Clones were read by immunoSEQ multiplex PCR, and TCRdb kept only the in-frame ones, dropping some. The repertoire holds 100,000 or so clones, roughly 85% seen once, with about 2% in the top ten. This receptor was obtained from a human donor in a cohort sampled during active COVID-19. The V call is TRBV9, the J call TRBJ2-7, with TRBD1 as a possible D gene (6 bases). Sequenced: peripheral blood. CDR3 bases: TGTGCCAGCAGCCCCCGACAGGTTGGGGGCTACGAGCAGTACTTC. It is translated as CASSPRQVGGYEQYF.